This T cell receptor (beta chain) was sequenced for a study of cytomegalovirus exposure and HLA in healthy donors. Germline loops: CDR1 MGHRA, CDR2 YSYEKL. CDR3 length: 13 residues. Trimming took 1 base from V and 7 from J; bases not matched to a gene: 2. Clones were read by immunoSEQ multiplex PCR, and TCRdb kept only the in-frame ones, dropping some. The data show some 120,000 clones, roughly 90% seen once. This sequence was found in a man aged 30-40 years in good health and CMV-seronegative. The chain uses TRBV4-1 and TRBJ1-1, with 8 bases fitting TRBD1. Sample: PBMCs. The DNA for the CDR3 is TGCGCCAGCAGCCAAGTAACAGGGGGTGAAGCTTTCTTT. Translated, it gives CASSQVTGGEAFF.